These T cell receptor beta chains were read from a single sample in a study of blood T cells in healthy people across ages. TCRdb processed the 5' RACE reads anew with MiXCR; each CDR3 protein has one entry. The table includes nearly 1 million distinct CDR3 sequences, about 53% detected once. The specimen sequenced was blood. The source of these receptors is a woman in her fifties or sixties in good health. Both conserved end residues are part of each CDR3.

v_gene	CDR3aa
TRBV5-1	CASGFSGSEDEQFF
TRBV28	CATHVTPYTQYF
TRBV12-3/TRBV12-4	CASSARTRVFTDTQYF
TRBV6-2/TRBV6-3	CASSPSSGSTYEQYF
TRBV9	CASSQGHSFYEQYF
TRBV12-3/TRBV12-4	CASSHGTVEAFF
TRBV11-2	CASSFVRGGSYEQYF
TRBV27	CASSLFGQTYEQYF
TRBV7-9	CASSLAVHNNEQFF
TRBV28	CAGSLGTSGPYEQYF
TRBV10-3	CAISWDTNNEQFF
TRBV18	CASSPSRQTYEQYF
TRBV20-1	CSARQGAYEQYF
TRBV15	CATSSSWVLTGYEQYF
TRBV7-2	CASSLSYQETQYF
TRBV29-1	CSATRATNEKLFF
TRBV14	CASSAGETQYF
TRBV20-1	CSATDRIYEQYF
TRBV9	CASTTGTSGKETQYF
TRBV2	CASSMGGANEKLFF
TRBV4-1	CASSQLLGLGVYEQYF
TRBV29-1	CSVAVLVEDEQFF
TRBV4-1	CASSQSLATEEGEQFF
TRBV29-1	CSVSWAGETQYF
TRBV21-1	CASGGQGRDSPLHF
TRBV28	CASSQYQGYEKLFF
TRBV28	CASSSSALTSDYEQYF
TRBV5-6	CASSSQGAISSGANVLTF
TRBV20-1	CSARQGAAVEPQHF
TRBV4-3	CASSQQLGAGYTF
TRBV27	CASSLGGSGQSYEQYF
TRBV5-5	CASSLAQGRGEQYF
TRBV12-3/TRBV12-4	CASRGGLGQPQHF
TRBV28	CASSLSGLPRYF
TRBV14	CASSQGNTDTQYF
TRBV6-1	CASLRGTDTQYF
TRBV6-5	CASSYSSGHGNIQYF
TRBV5-6	CASSLIREYEQYF
TRBV27	CASRLADGDSNQPQHF
TRBV7-9	CASSTGLRGDEQYF
TRBV6-5	CASSYSFEERYFYNEQFF
TRBV5-6	CASSLVAGPTDTQYF
TRBV28	CASRGTSGRRGYTQYF
TRBV2	CASTRTSGRAWETQYF
TRBV29-1	CADPERVANEKLFF
TRBV5-1	CASSYRTPLAGGYNEQYF
TRBV27	CASSLFMGGYSYNEQFF
TRBV20-1	CSALIGSVEQFF
TRBV20-1	CSARGGDQETQYF
TRBV10-2	CASSESGDTQYF
TRBV10-3	CAISGMNTEAFF
TRBV6-2/TRBV6-3	CASSYVGTPSETQYF
TRBV7-2	CASSFDYTDTQYF
TRBV12-3/TRBV12-4	CASTGPLKWSQYF
TRBV12-3/TRBV12-4	CASRSRGQGFQETQYF
TRBV20-1	CSARDPGRWYEQYF
TRBV6-5	CASSPIGISYNSPLHF
TRBV20-1	CSARVGGPDTQYF
TRBV7-2	CASSFDLPYEQYF
TRBV20-1	CSAIIAGVKETQYF